This note documents a single T cell receptor beta chain sequence. The sample originates from a study of blood T cell repertoires in COVID-19. At the level of the study: Specimens from acute and convalescent COVID-19 originated in the United States, Italy and Spain.

CDR1 is DFQATT, CDR2 SNEGSKA, per germline (reference sequence). The V gene end was trimmed by 6 bases and the J gene end by 7 bases; junction bases not matched to a gene: 3. This CDR3 has 11 residues. Generated by immunoSEQ multiplex PCR, the TCRdb table keeps only in-frame clones and is missing some. The sample comprises around 290,000 clones, about 89% of which are singletons, and roughly 5.1% rests with the top ten. The clonotype originates from a middle-aged man with acute or convalescent COVID-19. The sequencing sample was made of peripheral blood. This rearrangement joins TRBV20-1 to TRBJ2-1, with TRBD1 identical over 7 bases. Here the CDR3 reads CSATRGNEQFF. Here the CDR3 DNA reads TGCAGTGCAACCAGGGGGAATGAGCAGTTCTTC.